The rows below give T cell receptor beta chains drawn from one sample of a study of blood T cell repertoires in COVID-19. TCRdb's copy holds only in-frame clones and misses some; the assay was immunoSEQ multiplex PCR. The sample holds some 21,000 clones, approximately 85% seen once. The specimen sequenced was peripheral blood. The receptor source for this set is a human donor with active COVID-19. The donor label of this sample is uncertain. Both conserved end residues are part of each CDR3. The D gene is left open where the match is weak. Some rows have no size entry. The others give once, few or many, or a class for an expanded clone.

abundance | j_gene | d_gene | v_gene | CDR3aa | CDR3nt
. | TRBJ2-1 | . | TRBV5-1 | CASSLVVARDQYNEQFF | TGCGCCAGCAGCTTGGTGGTAGCAAGAGACCAGTACAATGAGCAGTTCTTC
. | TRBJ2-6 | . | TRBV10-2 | CASTIGGNVLTF | TGCGCCAGCACCATCGGGGGAAACGTCCTGACTTTC
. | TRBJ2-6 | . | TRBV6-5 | CASSPRGANVLTF | TGTGCCAGCAGTCCTCGGGGGGCCAACGTCCTGACTTTC
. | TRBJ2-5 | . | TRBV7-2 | CASSLNFGGVAETQYF | TGTGCCAGCAGCTTAAACTTCGGGGGAGTAGCGGAGACCCAGTACTTC
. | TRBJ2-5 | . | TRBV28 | CASNADSASMAQYF | TGTGCCAGCAACGCCGACTCGGCGTCCATGGCCCAGTACTTC
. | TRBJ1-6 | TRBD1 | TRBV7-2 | CASSLVLRTGNSPLHF | TGTGCCAGCAGCTTAGTTTTGCGGACAGGGAATTCACCCCTCCACTTT
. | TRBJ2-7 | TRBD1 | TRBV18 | CASSGDRDAYEQYF | TGTGCCAGCTCGGGGGACAGGGACGCCTACGAGCAGTACTTC
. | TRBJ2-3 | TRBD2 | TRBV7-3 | CASSRTSGSTDTQYF | TGTGCCAGCAGCCGTACTAGCGGGAGCACAGATACGCAGTATTTT
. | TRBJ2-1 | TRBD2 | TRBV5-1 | CASSRPGLAGVNEQFF | TGCGCCAGCAGCCGGCCGGGACTAGCGGGGGTAAATGAGCAGTTCTTC
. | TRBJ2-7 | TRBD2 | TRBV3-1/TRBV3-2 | CASSQTSGGDIYEQYF | TGTGCCAGCAGCCAGACTAGCGGGGGGGATATCTACGAGCAGTACTTC
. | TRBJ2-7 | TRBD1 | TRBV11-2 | CASSLGQAGEQYF | TGTGCCAGCAGCTTGGGACAGGCGGGCGAGCAGTACTTC
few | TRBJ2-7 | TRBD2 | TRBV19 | CASSPTSGISYEQYF | TGTGCCAGTAGTCCGACTAGCGGGATCTCCTACGAGCAGTACTTC
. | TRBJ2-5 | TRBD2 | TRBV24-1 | CATSDLERGDGETQYF | TGTGCCACCAGTGATCTTGAGCGGGGAGATGGAGAGACCCAGTACTTC
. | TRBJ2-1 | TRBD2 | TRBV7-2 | CASSSRTSGYNEQFF | TGTGCCAGCAGCTCCCGGACTAGCGGCTACAATGAGCAGTTCTTC
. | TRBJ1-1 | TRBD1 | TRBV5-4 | CASSDRGEYTEAFF | TGTGCCAGCAGCGACAGGGGGGAATACACTGAAGCTTTCTTT
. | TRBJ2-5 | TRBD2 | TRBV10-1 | CASSESGTSGRAPAQETQYF | TGCGCCAGCAGTGAGTCGGGGACTAGCGGGAGGGCACCCGCCCAAGAGACCCAGTACTTC